This T cell receptor beta chain derives from a study of blood T cells in healthy people across ages. The authors ran a second PCR of roughly 7 to 11 cycles using a sample-barcoded 5' primer and a J-beta primer mix. Each cDNA was tagged by a template-switch adaptor containing 12 random nucleotides. Any given sample supplied a minimum of 3 million CDR3-containing paired-end reads. TCRdb analysed the 5' RACE reads with MiXCR anew, one entry per CDR3 protein. The sample consists of over 700,000 distinct CDR3 sequences, about 55% of them appearing once. With regard to this clonotype: Its antigen is unknown.

Peripheral blood from each donor was collected in a volume of roughly 9.8 milliliters. V was pared by 6 bases and J by 1 base, with 7 bases of the junction left unmatched. In germline, CDR1 is SQVTM, CDR2 ANQGSEA. CDR3 length: 15 amino acids. Study findings and constraints: In long-lived donors, naive CD4+ cell counts and diversity exceeded those of aged donors.

The gene calls are TRBV29-1 and TRBJ1-1; 11 nucleotides line up with TRBD1. The specimen sequenced was blood. This TCR was sampled from a man older than 75 in good health. The CDR3 protein is CSVTPGTGGNTEAFF. CDR3 DNA sequence: TGCAGCGTGACCCCCGGGACAGGGGGGAACACTGAAGCTTTCTTT.